This record concerns one T cell receptor beta chain sequence. The CDR3 contains 14 residues. Deletions cut 1 base from V and 4 bases from J, with 10 bases between. Looked up from germline, CDR1 is LGHNA and CDR2 is YNFKEQ. These data are taken from a study of blood T cell repertoires in COVID-19. In the original analysis: Researchers report that nucleated cell counts were estimated from reference gene primer amplification. The method was immunoSEQ multiplex PCR; TCRdb's version includes in-frame clones alone and lacks a portion of them. V and J calls and clone size are as listed in that table; D and trimming were resolved from the DNA. Among just over 650,000 clones listed, about nine tenths were seen once.

The J gene is TRBJ1-2, the V gene TRBV4-2, with D possibly being TRBD1 (5 bases). This TCR was sampled from a young woman with acute or convalescent COVID-19. The sample comprised peripheral blood. The DNA of the CDR3 is TGTGCCAGCAGCCAAGGATCGACAGTCTATGGCTACACCTTC. Amino acid sequence: CASSQGSTVYGYTF.